These 24 T cell receptor beta chains were all obtained from the same sample, sequenced in a study of long-term antiretroviral therapy in people with HIV. At the survey level, the v3.0 immunoSEQ assay was run. Only in-frame clones appear in the TCRdb table, and some are missing; sequencing was by immunoSEQ multiplex PCR. Here the sample spans 15,000 to 20,000 clones, around 84% being singletons. This specimen consisted of unsorted PBMCs, obtained 0.1 years after starting antiretroviral therapy. The receptors were sampled from a man aged 18 to 30 with HIV.

CDR3 protein: CASSFGTGSSSPLHF. CDR3 nucleotide sequence: TGTGCCAGCAGCTTCGGGACAGGGAGCAGTTCACCCCTCCACTTT. V is TRBV13 and J is TRBJ1-6, with 9 bases fitting TRBD1. Unmatched junction bases numbered 6, after V lost 3 bases and J lost 9 bases. There are 15 residues in the CDR3. Germline CDR1 is PRHDT and CDR2 is FYEKMQ (reference sequence).

This sequence joins TRBV4-3 and TRBJ1-1; D not resolved. V was clipped by 1 base and J by 2 bases, with 14 bases between them. This CDR3 spans 16 amino acids. Germline CDR1 and CDR2: LGHNA and YSLEER. The chain's CDR3 is CASSQGLLLPNTEAFF. CDR3 sequence (DNA): TGCGCCAGCAGCCAAGGCCTATTGCTCCCAAACACTGAAGCTTTCTTT.

This clone was seen a few times. The genes are TRBV11-1 and TRBJ2-7; no clear D. The CDR3 runs 13 residues. The V gene's germline CDR1 is SGHAT and CDR2 FQDESV (reference sequence). The germline V and J ends were trimmed by 5 bases and 1 base, with 9 bases remaining between them. CDR3 in amino acids: CASSLGPSYEQYF. The DNA of the CDR3 is TGTGCCAGCAGCCTAGGGCCGTCCTACGAGCAGTACTTC.

The count of this clone is one. The genes are TRBV12-5 and TRBJ2-7; D assignment may be TRBD1 or TRBD2 (6 bases each). Between the trimmed V and J ends, which lost 6 bases and 4 bases, there was a span of 19 bases. This CDR3 is built from 15 residues. Germline CDR1 LGHNT, CDR2 FRNRAP. In DNA, the CDR3 is TGTGCTAGTGGCCGGGGGACGGGGGCTGGGTACGAGCAGTACTTC. Its protein is CASGRGTGAGYEQYF. The full variable domain, rest sourced from reference TRBV12-5 and TRBJ2-7, is DARVTQTPRHKVTEMGQEVTMRCQPILGHNTVFWYRQTMMQGLELLAYFRNRAPLDDSGMPKDRFSAEMPDATLATLKIQPSEPRDSAVYFCASGRGTGAGYEQYFGPGTRLTVT.

The genes are TRBV11-2 and TRBJ2-1; 8 bases are a match to TRBD2. The V segment lost 2 bases and the J segment 8 bases; nucleotides outside the gene matches: 8. Per germline, CDR1 SGHAT and CDR2 FQNNGV. The CDR3 sequence is 15 residues long. CDR3 amino acids: CASSLRGSGTDEQFF. As DNA, the CDR3 is TGTGCCAGCAGCTTAAGGGGTAGCGGGACCGATGAGCAGTTCTTC.

This clone was seen more than once but under ten times. The CDR3 DNA reads as TGTGCCAGTAGTTCCAAGAGACCTAGCAATCAGCCCCAGCATTTT. This gives the protein CASSSKRPSNQPQHF. V and J are TRBV19 and TRBJ1-5; unclear D gene. The CDR3 runs to 15 residues. Trimming removed 5 bases from V and 0 bases from J, with 11 bases in between. Germline V lookup: CDR1 LNHDA, CDR2 SQIVND (reference sequence).

This sequence joins TRBV11-2 and TRBJ2-3; the D gene is possibly TRBD2 (6 bases). Trimming pared 0 bases from V and 4 bases from J, leaving 14 bases between. Germline values: CDR1 SGHAT, CDR2 FQNNGV. The length of the CDR3 is 16 residues. CDR3 sequence reads: CASSLERLWRADTQYF. CDR3 DNA sequence: TGTGCCAGCAGCTTAGAGAGGTTGTGGAGGGCAGATACGCAGTATTTT.

As concerns this clone: The sample has other DNA sequences that encode this CDR3 too. The V gene is TRBV29-1, the J gene TRBJ1-2, with D possibly being TRBD1 (5 bases). From germline, CDR1 is SQVTM and CDR2 ANQGSEA. The length of the CDR3 is 13 residues. Trimming left V 7 bases short and J 6 bases short, with 18 bases between. CDR3 amino acids: CSAESPGIDGYTF. The CDR3 DNA reads TGCAGCGCCGAGTCGCCAGGGATCGATGGCTACACCTTC.

Here the CDR3 reads CATSGPGATDTQYF. The CDR3 DNA reads as TGTGCCACTAGTGGGCCGGGGGCGACAGATACGCAGTATTTT. The chain uses TRBV5-6 and TRBJ2-3; perhaps D is TRBD1 or TRBD2 (6 bases each). V was pared by 9 bases and J by 3 bases, with 17 bases between. The germline gives CDR1 SGHDT, CDR2 YYEEEE. This CDR3 is built from 14 residues.

The DNA of the CDR3 is TGTGCCAGCAGCTTAGGAGGTGAGGGAAGCTATGGCTACACCTTC. It specifies CASSLGGEGSYGYTF. V usage is TRBV7-2 and J usage is TRBJ1-2; D gene uncertain. V gave up 1 base and J gave up 4 bases, with 13 bases separating them. There are 15 residues in the CDR3. The germline V gene has CDR1 SGHTA and CDR2 FQGNSA.

The rearrangement joins TRBV13 to TRBJ1-3; D possibly corresponds to TRBD1 (5 bases). CDR1 is PRHDT and CDR2 is FYEKMQ in the germline V gene (reference sequence). Trimming removed 5 bases at V and 1 base at J, with 12 bases between. The CDR3 sequence is 15 residues long. CDR3 in DNA: TGTGCCAGCAGCCTCGGACGGGGGTCTGGAAACACCATATATTTT. Amino acid sequence: CASSLGRGSGNTIYF.

This chain links TRBV19 with TRBJ1-1; tentatively, D is TRBD1 (5 bases). The CDR3 loop spans 12 amino acids. The V end lost 7 bases, the J end lost 10 bases, and 16 bases lay between the germline ends. Germline assignment: CDR1 LNHDA and CDR2 SQIVND (reference sequence). The CDR3 coding sequence is TGTGCCAGTATGAGCGCCTCCGGGGGAGCTTTCTTT. Protein: CASMSASGGAFF. The full variable domain, completed using reference TRBV19 and TRBJ1-1, is DGGITQSPKYLFRKEGQNVTLSCEQNLNHDAMYWYRQDPGQGLRLIYYSQIVNDFQKGDIAEGYSVSREKKESFPLTVTSAQKNPTAFYLCASMSASGGAFFGQGTRLTVV.

The chain is built from TRBV19 and TRBJ1-1; TRBD1 might be the D (6 bases). V was pared by 8 bases and J by 2 bases, with 18 bases between. CDR3 length: 15 amino acids. Germline values: CDR1 LNHDA, CDR2 SQIVND (reference sequence). DNA of the CDR3: TGTGCCAGTGCTGCATCGGGACAAACTAACACTGAAGCTTTCTTT. As protein: CASAASGQTNTEAFF.

This clone has just one count. This rearrangement joins TRBV7-8 to TRBJ1-2, with D possibly matching TRBD1 (5 bases). The CDR3 runs to 10 residues. Germline V gene lookup returns CDR1 SGHVS and CDR2 FQNEAQ. The ends were cut back, 6 bases at V and 12 bases at J, with 11 bases in the middle. The CDR3 reads CASSSDSHTF. The CDR3 DNA is TGTGCCAGCAGTTCAGACAGCCACACCTTC.

This clone was seen just once. J is TRBJ2-1 and V is TRBV5-1; D is possibly TRBD1 (6 bases). V lost 2 bases and J lost 8, with 8 bases in between. CDR1 is SGHRS, CDR2 YFSETQ, per germline. The CDR3 spans 12 residues. CDR3 region: CASSLRGYEQFF. In DNA, the CDR3 is TGCGCCAGCAGCTTAAGGGGGTATGAGCAGTTCTTC.

This chain links TRBV7-6 with TRBJ2-5; 7 bases agree with TRBD2. Trimming took 3 bases from V and 3 from J; bases not matched to a gene: 7. There are 15 residues in the CDR3. Germline V gene lookup returns CDR1 SGHVS and CDR2 FNYEAQ. CDR3 in amino acids: CASSFEPGREETQYF. The CDR3 nucleotides are TGTGCCAGCAGCTTTGAGCCAGGGAGGGAAGAGACCCAGTACTTC.

CDR3 in DNA: TGCGCCAGCAGTCAATCAGGGCTCACCGGGCCCCAGCATTTT. This codes for CASSQSGLTGPQHF. The chain links TRBV23-1 to TRBJ1-5, with no clear D. TRBV23-1 is an ORF for which the function is uncertain. This CDR3 is built from 14 residues. Between the trimmed V and J ends, which lost 0 bases and 9 bases, there was a span of 12 bases.

This clone was seen just once. The chain uses TRBV27 and TRBJ1-1; tentatively, D is TRBD1 (5 bases). Germline loops: CDR1 MNHEY, CDR2 SMNVEV (reference sequence). Between the trimmed V and J ends, which lost 5 bases and 7 bases, there was a span of 14 bases. This CDR3 is built from 13 residues. CDR3 loop: CASSLTLGGEAFF. The CDR3 DNA reads TGTGCCAGCAGTCTAACCTTGGGGGGTGAAGCTTTCTTT.

V usage is TRBV2 and J usage is TRBJ1-5, with a possible D match to TRBD1 (5 bases). The V gene lost 8 bases and the J gene lost 4 bases, with 9 bases spanning the gap. This CDR3 has 12 residues. CDR1 is SNHLY, CDR2 FYNNEI, per germline. The CDR3 coding sequence is TGTGCCAGCGCAAGGGGAAATCAGCCCCAGCATTTT. Residues: CASARGNQPQHF. Full variable domain (remainder filled in from reference TRBV2 and TRBJ1-5): EPEVTQTPSHQVTQMGQEVILRCVPISNHLYFYWYRQILGQKVEFLVSFYNNEISEKSEIFDDQFSVERPDGSNFTLKIRSTKLEDSAMYFCASARGNQPQHFGDGTRLSIL.

The chain joins TRBV11-2 to TRBJ2-5; D is unresolved. The CDR3 loop spans 11 amino acids. Trimming cost V 1 base and J 4 bases, with 1 base left between them. Germline V gene sequence: CDR1 SGHAT, CDR2 FQNNGV. CDR3 residues: CASSLGETQYF. CDR3 in DNA: TGTGCCAGCAGCTTAGGAGAGACCCAGTACTTC.

The J gene is TRBJ2-6, the V gene TRBV7-9, with a weak D call TRBD2 (5 bases). Germline assignment: CDR1 SEHNR and CDR2 FQNEAQ (reference sequence). V lost 4 bases, J lost 0 bases, and 13 bases lay in between. This CDR3 comprises 17 residues. The CDR3 DNA follows: TGTGCCAGCAGCTCTCCTCCCCGGGACTCTGGGGCCAACGTCCTGACTTTC. Translation gives CASSSPPRDSGANVLTF.

V is TRBV4-2 and J is TRBJ2-2; 7 bases agree with TRBD1. The CDR3 loop spans 13 amino acids. Germline CDR1 LGHNA, CDR2 YNFKEQ. J lost 6 bases, V lost 4 bases, and 2 bases had no gene match. The CDR3 sequence is CASSRQGPGELFF. CDR3 sequence (DNA): TGTGCCAGCAGCCGACAGGGCCCCGGGGAGCTGTTTTTT.

This clone was counted between two and nine times. This chain uses TRBV7-9 with TRBJ1-2; D unclear. V gave up 1 base and J gave up 0 bases, with 9 bases separating them. Per germline, CDR1 SEHNR and CDR2 FQNEAQ (reference sequence). The CDR3 totals 15 residues. The CDR3 nucleotides read TGTGCCAGCAGCTTAGGGCAGTTAGCTAACTATGGCTACACCTTC. It yields the protein CASSLGQLANYGYTF.

This chain uses TRBV14 with TRBJ2-3; D may be TRBD2 (5 bases). Trimming left V 5 bases short and J 6 bases short, with 12 bases between. Germline V gives CDR1 SGHDN, CDR2 FVKESK. The length of the CDR3 is 13 residues. The CDR3 region has the DNA TGTGCCAGCAGCAGATTCTCGGGGGATACGCAGTATTTT. Its translation is CASSRFSGDTQYF.